This T cell receptor (beta chain) was identified in a study of T-cell reconstitution after alpha-beta-depleted transplantation in children. This sample's TCRbeta library carried unique molecular identifier barcodes. TCRdb itself ran the PCR reads through MiXCR, one entry per CDR3 protein. The sample holds 490,000 or so distinct CDR3 sequences, about 10% seen once. CDR1 LNHDA and CDR2 SQIVND come from the germline V gene (reference sequence). V was clipped by 7 bases and J by 3 bases, with 19 bases between them. The CDR3 consists of 16 residues. Study conclusions and caveats: Most T-cell counts and diversity one year after the transplant came from T cells that were newly produced. Alpha-beta T cells about two months after transplant reportedly derived from several hundred expanded graft clones. In some patients, recipient T cells and intrathymic progenitors surviving conditioning explained high day-60 diversity.

About this clonotype itself: Its specificity is not known.

The source is a child aged 2-15 years with inherited bone marrow failure, due to receive a stem cell transplant. Sequencing used PBMCs, obtained before TCRalphabeta/CD19-depleted stem cell transplant. V usage is TRBV19 and J usage is TRBJ1-5; perhaps TRBD1 as D (5 bases). The CDR3 bases are TGTGCCAGTAACCCCTCGTTGGGGGGGAACAATCAGCCCCAGCATTTT. The encoded protein is CASNPSLGGNNQPQHF.